The source of this T cell receptor beta chain is a study of lymphopenia after photon versus proton radiotherapy. The study, taken as a whole, reports: A bigger post-nadir fall in TCR diversity correlated inversely with survival time in deceased patients. After lymphocyte nadir, photon-treated repertoires showed oligoclonal expansion, especially CD8+ Temra. Under photons, naive T cells and diversity fell while effector/memory populations rose. Survival link was tested only in deceased patients; proton benefit remains a possibility.

Clones were sequenced by immunoSEQ multiplex PCR, and TCRdb holds only the in-frame ones, with some missing. The repertoire holds 28,000 or so clones, with around 85% as singletons. Details on this clone: Antigen: not known.

This TCR came from a man aged 30 to 39 with gastric cancer. The input for sequencing was peripheral blood, taken from a patient treated with photon-based radiotherapy.

The CDR3 DNA reads as TGTGCCAGCAGAATCGGACAGCTCAATCAGCCCCAGCATTTT. Its protein is CASRIGQLNQPQHF. The chain employs TRBV28 and TRBJ1-5; D may be TRBD1 (6 bases). CDR1 and CDR2 from the germline V gene are MDHEN and SYDVKM. V shed 6 bases and J shed 3 bases, with 12 bases lying between them. This CDR3 spans 14 amino acids.